The text below deals with one T cell receptor (beta chain). Its antigen specificity is not known. No per-base quality is available; no much larger clone lies one base away. TCRbeta CDR3 regions were amplified from genomic DNA by means of the immunoSEQ Assay, a bias-controlled multiplex PCR. The paper's data handling went like this. The number of nucleated cells in each sample was estimated from the amplification of reference gene primers within the assay. To quantify the absolute abundance of each unique TCRbeta CDR3 rearrangement, sequence reads were collapsed and filtered. For each sample, productive Simpson clonality was calculated by taking the square root of Simpson's diversity index across productive rearrangements. TCRdb carries this immuneACCESS record with in-frame sequences only. Its versions omit some clonotypes, under half of them owing to an unresolved V gene in the studies checked, with the rest unexplained. V and J calls and clone size are those listed in that table; D and trimming were worked out from the DNA. A total of just under 65,000 clones appear in this sample, around three quarters of them only once. Roughly 4.8% of the sample is held by the ten biggest clonotypes.

Collaborating institutions collected whole blood in K2EDTA tubes following their own protocols. For TCRbeta analysis, collaborators shipped samples as frozen whole blood, isolated PBMCs, or DNA extracted from either of those sample types. These data originate in a study of blood T cell repertoires in COVID-19 (TCRdb year 2020). Study-level background: The collaborator samples originated in the United States, Italy and Spain and spanned the acute and convalescent phases of COVID-19. The samples were drawn from the first 160 participants of the ongoing ImmuneRACE study and from more than 1,000 subjects provided by 6 global collaborators. The repertoires were released in a freely available public database meant as a resource for research on the immune response to SARS-CoV-2. Where available, HLA class I and class II types were obtained from metadata supplied by the sample provider rather than from assay-based typing. Deeply sampled blood TCRbeta repertoires from subjects exposed to, actively infected with, or recovered from COVID-19 were included in the dataset. The prospective study material was composed of cDNA or gDNA derived from T cells, B-cell-depleted T cells, or PBMCs. The sample metadata nearly always contained a de-identified subject ID, COVID-19 status, age in years and sex. The paper's findings and limits, for the study overall: The amount of clinical and demographic metadata varied by source and participant and was provided uncurated.

In the germline V gene (reference sequence), CDR1 corresponds to WNHNN and CDR2 to SYGVQD. The CDR3, from cysteine to phenylalanine, totals 15 residues. Left in the record is the CDR3 DNA by itself, 45 bases read in frame from the first base. V trim: 8 bases; J trim: 4 bases; unmatched bases: 13. The TCR was taken from a human donor in a cohort sampled during active COVID-19. The sequencing sample was made of peripheral blood. The V and J genes are TRBV10-1 and TRBJ1-2; the central 7 bases match TRBD1. The nucleotides read TGCGCCAGCCAACAGAGACACAGGGGTTTCTATGGCTACACCTTC. This translates into CASQQRHRGFYGYTF.